This T cell receptor beta chain was sequenced in a study of cytomegalovirus exposure and HLA in healthy donors. Background on the study: Approximately 180 million T cells yielded 117 million unique TCR beta sequences, as an earlier analysis found.

The CDR3 is 12 amino acids. The ends lost 6 bases at V and 9 bases at J; junction bases unmatched: 1. Looked up from germline, CDR1 is MDHEN and CDR2 is SYDVKM. Study outcomes and limitations: The authors later found most CMV-associated TCR beta chains appeared HLA-restricted. A previous analysis found most TCR beta V segments productive roughly 87% or roughly 30% of the time.

A note on this clone: What it binds is not known.

PCR primers comprised 60 Vbeta and 13 Jbeta primers. The protocol was immunoSEQ multiplex PCR, while the TCRdb copy is restricted to in-frame clones and leaves out a portion. The sample includes about 160,000 clones, roughly 85% of them seen just once. What was sequenced was PBMCs. The V and J genes are TRBV28 and TRBJ1-6; 8 nucleotides align to TRBD1. This TCR was sampled from a boy under 10 years old in good health and CMV-seronegative. The CDR3 spells CASRDRASPLHF. The CDR3 DNA follows: TGTGCCAGCAGGGACAGGGCTTCACCCCTCCACTTT.